Following are 18 T cell receptor beta chains from one sample sequenced in a study of Ad26.COV2.S vaccination and SARS-CoV-2 variants. Generated by immunoSEQ multiplex PCR, the TCRdb table keeps only in-frame clones and is missing some. This sample has 300,000 to 350,000 clones, with around four fifths found just once. Treatment described: around 19 received Ad26.COV2.S at low or high dose, single or two shots; 5 received placebo; per-sample allocation not given. Day 63 after the first injection of vaccine or placebo was the sampling time. The sample here was peripheral blood, taken in a trial of Ad26.COV2.S vaccine versus placebo. The source is a person between 18 and 59 years old who received the Ad26.COV2.S COVID-19 vaccine or a placebo.

The chain joins TRBV7-9 to TRBJ1-5; D uncertain. CDR1 is SEHNR and CDR2 is FQNEAQ in the germline V gene (reference sequence). This CDR3 region has 13 residues. The ends were cut back, 3 bases at V and 6 bases at J, with 9 bases in the middle. CDR3: CASSLTSSQPQHF. DNA for the CDR3: TGTGCCAGCAGCTTGACGTCCAGTCAGCCCCAGCATTTT.

CDR3 sequence (DNA): TGCGCCAGCAGCACGGGACAGGGGGAACAGCCCCAGCATTTT. Its translation: CASSTGQGEQPQHF. The chain is built from TRBV5-1 and TRBJ1-5; 11 bases match TRBD1. The germline V gene has CDR1 SGHRS and CDR2 YFSETQ. V dropped 4 bases and J dropped 7; count of bases not matched to a gene: 4. CDR3 size: 14 residues.

The chain links TRBV24-1 to TRBJ2-7; D is undetermined. This CDR3 is built from 14 residues. V was pared by 0 bases and J by 3 bases, with 8 bases between. The germline V gene has CDR1 KGHDR and CDR2 SFDVKD. This chain's CDR3 is CATSDLGRSYEQYF. Written as DNA, the CDR3 is TGTGCCACCAGTGATTTGGGCAGGAGCTACGAGCAGTACTTC.

V gene TRBV4-2 combines with J gene TRBJ1-1; 7 bases map to TRBD1. The germline V gene has CDR1 LGHNA and CDR2 YNFKEQ. Trimming cost V 1 base and J 7 bases; bases outside gene matches: 12. The CDR3 is 16 amino acids. In nucleotides, the CDR3 is TGTGCCAGCAGCCAAGCCCTTCCCGGGACAGCTGGTGAAGCTTTCTTT. Translated, it gives CASSQALPGTAGEAFF.

CDR3 coding DNA: TGTGCCAGCAGCTTACGACAGGGAGGGAGACAGACCCAGTACTTC. Protein: CASSLRQGGRQTQYF. The chain employs TRBV7-2 and TRBJ2-5; D is possibly TRBD1 or TRBD2 (7 bases each). V was clipped by 2 bases and J by 6 bases, with 16 bases between them. Germline CDR1 is SGHTA and CDR2 is FQGNSA. This CDR3 comprises 15 residues.

The CDR3 region is CASSLGQGGETQYF. The DNA for the CDR3 is TGTGCCAGCAGCTTGGGTCAGGGAGGGGAGACCCAGTACTTC. This chain links TRBV5-6 with TRBJ2-5; 7 nucleotides align to TRBD2. Germline CDR1 SGHDT, CDR2 YYEEEE. The CDR3 covers 14 residues. The ends lost 0 bases at V and 5 bases at J; junction bases unmatched: 4.

The chain couples TRBV10-3 to TRBJ2-3; D is ambiguous. V was shortened by 5 bases and J by 5 bases, with 5 bases between the two germline ends. Germline V gene data show CDR1 as ENHRY and CDR2 as SYGVKD. The CDR3 is 11 residues long. The CDR3 is CAISLQDTQYF. The CDR3 bases are TGTGCCATCAGTTTACAAGATACGCAGTATTTT.

Only a few counts were recorded for this clone. The chain is built from TRBV7-3 and TRBJ1-2, with no clear D. V dropped 6 bases and J dropped 7 bases, with 6 bases sitting between them. CDR1 is SGHTA, CDR2 FQGTGA, per germline. The CDR3 contains 10 residues. The CDR3 DNA sequence: TGTGCCAGCAGAGAGGCTGGCTACACCTTC. As protein: CASREAGYTF.

This chain links TRBV6-1 with TRBJ1-2, with D maybe TRBD1 (6 bases). Trimming removed 2 bases from V and 5 bases from J, with 12 bases in between. CDR3 length: 14 residues. The germline CDR1 and CDR2 sequences are MNHNS and SASEGT. CDR3 DNA: TGTGCCAGCAGTGAAAGAACAGGGTATTATGGCTACACCTTC. It encodes CASSERTGYYGYTF.

DNA for the CDR3: TGTGCCAGCAGCTTCGCAGGGCCTAACTATGGCTACACCTTC. Translating gives CASSFAGPNYGYTF. V and J are TRBV5-5 and TRBJ1-2, with D perhaps matching TRBD1 (5 bases). V dropped 2 bases and J dropped 0 bases, with 8 bases sitting between them. CDR3 length: 14 amino acids. Germline lookup yields CDR1 SGHKS and CDR2 YYEKEE (reference sequence).

This chain connects TRBV28 to TRBJ1-2, with TRBD1 identical over 10 bases. Germline CDR1 MDHEN, CDR2 SYDVKM. This CDR3 comprises 18 residues. The V and J ends lost 6 bases and 1 base, in that order; junction bases with no gene match: 14. This chain's CDR3 is CASRKGRQGAKVNYGYTF. CDR3 coding DNA: TGTGCCAGCAGGAAGGGTCGACAGGGGGCAAAAGTTAACTATGGCTACACCTTC.

The rearrangement joins TRBV7-6 to TRBJ2-2, with 9 positions matching TRBD1. Germline assignment: CDR1 SGHVS and CDR2 FNYEAQ. This CDR3 has 19 residues. The trim removed 5 bases at V and 3 bases at J, leaving 16 bases unmatched. The CDR3 nucleotides are TGTGCCAGCAGCCCTAGTCCCGGGACAGGGATCACTTACACCGGGGAGCTGTTTTTT. This encodes CASSPSPGTGITYTGELFF.

This sequence joins TRBV7-9 and TRBJ2-7, with 8 positions matching TRBD2. CDR1 and CDR2 from the germline V gene are SEHNR and FQNEAQ (reference sequence). V dropped 1 base and J dropped 3; count of bases not matched to a gene: 2. This CDR3 is built from 14 residues. The CDR3 coding sequence is TGTGCCAGCAGCTTAGGGGGACTAGACTACGAGCAGTACTTC. This gives the protein CASSLGGLDYEQYF.

The chain carries TRBV7-8 and TRBJ2-2; 7 bases match TRBD1. CDR3 length: 14 amino acids. Germline assignment: CDR1 SGHVS and CDR2 FQNEAQ. V shed 4 bases, J shed 7 bases, and the junction held 6 bases outside the gene matches. The CDR3 DNA reads as TGTGCCAGCAGCTCGACAGGGACGGACGGGGAGCTGTTTTTT. Encoded protein: CASSSTGTDGELFF.

The V call is TRBV11-1, the J call TRBJ1-1, with D possibly matching TRBD1 (5 bases). The germline CDR1 and CDR2 sequences are SGHAT and FQDESV (reference sequence). Trimming removed 5 bases from V and 4 bases from J, with 11 bases in between. This CDR3 contains 13 residues. The CDR3 coding sequence is TGTGCCAGCAGCGTAGAGGACACCACTGAAGCTTTCTTT. Its translation: CASSVEDTTEAFF.

The chain links TRBV15 to TRBJ1-4, with D maybe TRBD1 (5 bases). CDR3 size: 16 residues. Germline V gene data show CDR1 as LNHNV and CDR2 as YYDKDF (reference sequence). V was trimmed by 0 bases and J by 5 bases, leaving 13 bases between them. CDR3 DNA: TGTGCCACCAGCAGAGAGGGAACAGGTCAGAATGAAAAACTGTTTTTT. Encoded protein: CATSREGTGQNEKLFF.

V gene TRBV9 combines with J gene TRBJ2-2, with D possibly called TRBD1 or TRBD2 (5 bases each). The V end lost 2 bases, the J end lost 3 bases, and 11 bases lay between the germline ends. Germline values: CDR1 SGDLS, CDR2 YYNGEE. This CDR3 has 15 residues. Written as DNA, the CDR3 is TGTGCCAGCAGCGTCGAGGGGAGTTACACCGGGGAGCTGTTTTTT. Its translation: CASSVEGSYTGELFF.

This chain connects TRBV11-2 to TRBJ2-7; weak D call: TRBD1 (5 bases). The V gene lost 1 base and the J gene lost 7 bases, with 14 bases spanning the gap. The germline CDR1 and CDR2 sequences are SGHAT and FQNNGV. This CDR3 comprises 14 residues. The CDR3 sequence is CASSLGLQVSEQYF. CDR3 DNA sequence: TGTGCCAGCAGCTTAGGGCTACAGGTGTCGGAGCAGTACTTC.